Listed here are 19 T cell receptor beta chains from one sample, sequenced in a study of multiple sclerosis patients with progressive multifocal leukoencephalopathy. Time point described: about a year of natalizumab therapy. Using immunoSEQ multiplex PCR, the repertoire was profiled, and TCRdb retains in-frame clones only, with some absent. The sample shows around 27,000 clones, 90% of them seen only once. This sample comprised PBMCs, obtained from a patient treated with natalizumab. Source of these receptors: a human donor with multiple sclerosis.

This chain links TRBV4-3 with TRBJ1-1; no clear D gene. The CDR3 loop spans 14 amino acids. Per the germline V gene, CDR1 is LGHNA and CDR2 is YSLEER. V was cut by 0 bases and J by 2 bases, with 7 bases left in between. The CDR3 is CASSQDWSNTEAFF. CDR3 bases: TGCGCCAGCAGCCAAGATTGGTCTAACACTGAAGCTTTCTTT.

This clone appeared once. The chain is built from TRBV2 and TRBJ2-7; D unclear. This CDR3 is built from 14 residues. Trimming removed 6 bases at V and 2 bases at J, with 14 bases between. Germline loops: CDR1 SNHLY, CDR2 FYNNEI. DNA for the CDR3: TGTGCCAGCAGGCCGAGGACGGACCCCTACGAGCAGTACTTC. This gives the protein CASRPRTDPYEQYF.

This chain joins TRBV5-1 and TRBJ2-3; 7 bases are a match to TRBD2. The ends lost 0 bases at V and 5 bases at J; junction bases unmatched: 9. Per germline, CDR1 SGHRS and CDR2 YFSETQ. This CDR3 has 16 residues. CDR3 loop: CASSLGRGRGKDTQYF. The CDR3 DNA reads TGCGCCAGCAGCTTGGGCCGAGGGCGGGGGAAAGATACGCAGTATTTT.

Turning to this clone: Distinct nucleotide sequences in the sample also encode this CDR3. J is TRBJ1-5 and V is TRBV5-6; no clear D. V was pared by 3 bases and J by 4 bases, with 8 bases between. Germline CDR1 SGHDT, CDR2 YYEEEE. This CDR3 is 13 amino acids long. CDR3 nucleotides: TGTGCCAGCAGCTCCGGACGGAATCAGCCCCAGCATTTT. Translating it yields CASSSGRNQPQHF.

V gene TRBV2 combines with J gene TRBJ1-2; D gene unclear. The germline V gene encodes CDR1 SNHLY and CDR2 FYNNEI. This CDR3 has 12 residues. Trimming cost V 2 bases and J 5 bases, with 6 bases left between them. CDR3 bases: TGTGCCAGCAGTGAACAGACGTATGGCTACACCTTC. It encodes CASSEQTYGYTF.

The CDR3 loop reads CSVETGGLRGANVLTF. CDR3 bases: TGCAGCGTTGAGACAGGGGGCCTACGGGGGGCCAACGTCCTGACTTTC. The V call is TRBV29-1, the J call TRBJ2-6, with 10 bases fitting TRBD1. CDR1 is SQVTM and CDR2 is ANQGSEA in the germline V gene. V lost 3 bases to trimming and J lost 4 bases; unmatched junction nucleotides: 6. The CDR3 is 16 residues long.

This chain uses TRBV19 with TRBJ2-3, with TRBD2 matching over 7 bases. Trimming removed 5 bases from V and 4 bases from J; junction bases left unmatched: 18. The V gene's germline CDR1 is LNHDA and CDR2 SQIVND (reference sequence). This CDR3 is built from 18 residues. The CDR3 loop reads CASSPFGALARGADTQYF. DNA for the CDR3: TGTGCCAGTAGTCCCTTCGGGGCTCTTGCACGGGGGGCAGATACGCAGTATTTT.

J is TRBJ1-6 and V is TRBV7-8; 7 bases line up with TRBD1. Losses at the gene ends were 4 bases for V and 7 bases for J; bases not matched to a gene: 10. From germline, CDR1 is SGHVS and CDR2 FQNEAQ. This CDR3 region has 16 residues. The CDR3 is CASSSLRDSKNSPLHF. In DNA, the CDR3 is TGTGCCAGCAGCTCACTCCGGGACAGCAAGAATTCACCCCTCCACTTT.

This chain joins TRBV7-9 and TRBJ1-1; D is perhaps TRBD1 (5 bases). V was shortened by 7 bases and J by 6 bases, with 15 bases between the two germline ends. Germline V CDR1 and CDR2: SEHNR, FQNEAQ (reference sequence). The CDR3 consists of 13 residues. This CDR3 reads CASTVRVDAEAFF. Here the CDR3 DNA reads TGTGCCAGCACCGTCAGGGTGGACGCTGAAGCTTTCTTT.

The chain joins TRBV6-6 to TRBJ2-7, with 9 bases lining up with TRBD1. Germline V CDR1 and CDR2: MNHNY, SVGAGI (reference sequence). This CDR3 comprises 14 residues. J gave up 3 bases and V 0 bases, and 0 bases lay outside the gene matches. The DNA of the CDR3 is TGTGCCAGCAGTTACTCGACAGGGGGCTACGAGCAGTACTTC. Protein sequence: CASSYSTGGYEQYF.

This rearrangement joins TRBV27 to TRBJ1-1; possibly TRBD1 for D (6 bases). Germline CDR1 is MNHEY and CDR2 is SMNVEV (reference sequence). CDR3 length: 14 amino acids. The V end was cut by 2 bases, the J end by 5 bases, with 12 bases between. Here the CDR3 reads CASSLHREGTEAFF. In nucleotides, the CDR3 is TGTGCCAGCAGTTTACACAGGGAGGGGACTGAAGCTTTCTTT.

The chain joins TRBV4-1 to TRBJ1-1, with a weak D call TRBD1 (5 bases). Germline V gene lookup returns CDR1 MGHRA and CDR2 YSYEKL. Trimming removed 0 bases from V and 3 bases from J, with 14 bases in between. There are 16 residues in the CDR3. CDR3 amino acids: CASSQDLGDGDTEAFF. CDR3 coding DNA: TGCGCCAGCAGCCAAGATCTGGGGGATGGGGACACTGAAGCTTTCTTT.

This clone was counted a single time. At one end, the junction sequence differs from germline, possibly due to a read error. The chain has TRBV19 and TRBJ2-3, with TRBD1 as a possible D gene (7 bases). Germline CDR1 is LNHDA and CDR2 is SQIVND (reference sequence). CDR3 size: 13 residues. CDR3 sequence: CASSMSSGDRENF. The CDR3 DNA reads TGTGCCAGTAGTATGTCTTCGGGAGACAGGGAGAATTTT.

The chain links TRBV7-3 to TRBJ1-1, with no clear D. Trimming pared 1 base from V and 1 base from J, leaving 22 bases between. Germline-derived CDR1 and CDR2 are SGHTA and FQGTGA. The CDR3 contains 19 residues. As DNA, the CDR3 is TGTGCCAGCAGCTTAAACTTCCTGGGTTTCTTGAGGGCGAACACTGAAGCTTTCTTT. Translation: CASSLNFLGFLRANTEAFF.

The V and J genes are TRBV4-1 and TRBJ1-1; D not certain. From germline, CDR1 is MGHRA and CDR2 YSYEKL. The CDR3 has 16 residues. The V end was cut by 3 bases, the J end by 3 bases, with 17 bases between. In nucleotides, the CDR3 is TGCGCCAGCAGCCAGGGCCCCTCTGAACGGCACACTGAAGCTTTCTTT. This codes for CASSQGPSERHTEAFF.

The rearrangement uses TRBV18 and TRBJ1-1; possibly TRBD1 for D (6 bases). Germline loops: CDR1 KGHSH, CDR2 LQKENI. Trimming took 6 bases from V and 1 from J, leaving 9 bases between them. The CDR3 is 13 residues long. CDR3 region: CASSQQGNTEAFF. CDR3 DNA: TGTGCCAGCTCCCAACAGGGGAACACTGAAGCTTTCTTT.

The V call is TRBV28, the J call TRBJ2-3; TRBD1 matches 9 bases. Germline lookup yields CDR1 MDHEN and CDR2 SYDVKM. Trimming took 4 bases from V and 0 from J; bases not matched to a gene: 2. The CDR3 loop spans 15 amino acids. The CDR3 spells CASSSGTGSTDTQYF. The CDR3 coding sequence is TGTGCCAGCAGTTCTGGGACAGGGAGCACAGATACGCAGTATTTT.

The chain couples TRBV10-2 to TRBJ2-2; 8 bases map to TRBD1. J lost 0 bases, V lost 7 bases, and 13 bases had no gene match. The CDR3 sequence is 18 residues long. Per germline, CDR1 WSHSY and CDR2 SAAADI. CDR3 sequence: CASMEGRRGQANTGELFF. The CDR3 coding sequence is TGCGCCAGCATGGAGGGAAGGAGGGGACAGGCGAACACCGGGGAGCTGTTTTTT.

This chain uses TRBV7-9 with TRBJ2-7, with D unclear. The CDR3 runs 12 residues. V was shortened by 2 bases and J by 7 bases, with 9 bases between the two germline ends. Germline V gene sequence: CDR1 SEHNR, CDR2 FQNEAQ (reference sequence). Written as DNA, the CDR3 is TGTGCCAGCAGCTTACTTGGGAAGGAGCAGTACTTC. It codes for CASSLLGKEQYF.